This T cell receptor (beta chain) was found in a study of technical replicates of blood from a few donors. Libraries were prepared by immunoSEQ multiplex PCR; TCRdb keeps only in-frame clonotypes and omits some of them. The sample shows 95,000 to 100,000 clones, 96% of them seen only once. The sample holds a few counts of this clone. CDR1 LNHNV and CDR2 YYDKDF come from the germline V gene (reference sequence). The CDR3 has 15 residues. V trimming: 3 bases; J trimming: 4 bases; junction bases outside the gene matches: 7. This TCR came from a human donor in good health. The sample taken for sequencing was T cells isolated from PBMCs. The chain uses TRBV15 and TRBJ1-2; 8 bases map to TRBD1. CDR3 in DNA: TGTGCCACCAGCAGTATGGACAGGGCTTCCTATGGCTACACCTTC. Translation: CATSSMDRASYGYTF.